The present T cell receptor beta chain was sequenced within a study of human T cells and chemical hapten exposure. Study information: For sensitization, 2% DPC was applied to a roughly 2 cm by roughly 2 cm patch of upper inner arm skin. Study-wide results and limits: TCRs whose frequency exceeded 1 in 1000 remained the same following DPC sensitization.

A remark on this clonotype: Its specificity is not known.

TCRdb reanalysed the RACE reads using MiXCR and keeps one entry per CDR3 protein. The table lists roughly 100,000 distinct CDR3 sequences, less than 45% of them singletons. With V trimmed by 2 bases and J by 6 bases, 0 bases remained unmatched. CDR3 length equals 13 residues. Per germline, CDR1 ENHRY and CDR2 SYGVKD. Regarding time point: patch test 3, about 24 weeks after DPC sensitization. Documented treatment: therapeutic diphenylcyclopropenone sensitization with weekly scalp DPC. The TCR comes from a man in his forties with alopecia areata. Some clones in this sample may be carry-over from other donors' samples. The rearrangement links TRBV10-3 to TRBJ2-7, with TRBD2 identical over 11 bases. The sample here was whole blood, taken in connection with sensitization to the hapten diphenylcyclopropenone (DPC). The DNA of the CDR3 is TGTGCCATCAGTGAGCTAGCGGGAGGCGAGCAGTACGTC. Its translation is CAISELAGGEQYV.